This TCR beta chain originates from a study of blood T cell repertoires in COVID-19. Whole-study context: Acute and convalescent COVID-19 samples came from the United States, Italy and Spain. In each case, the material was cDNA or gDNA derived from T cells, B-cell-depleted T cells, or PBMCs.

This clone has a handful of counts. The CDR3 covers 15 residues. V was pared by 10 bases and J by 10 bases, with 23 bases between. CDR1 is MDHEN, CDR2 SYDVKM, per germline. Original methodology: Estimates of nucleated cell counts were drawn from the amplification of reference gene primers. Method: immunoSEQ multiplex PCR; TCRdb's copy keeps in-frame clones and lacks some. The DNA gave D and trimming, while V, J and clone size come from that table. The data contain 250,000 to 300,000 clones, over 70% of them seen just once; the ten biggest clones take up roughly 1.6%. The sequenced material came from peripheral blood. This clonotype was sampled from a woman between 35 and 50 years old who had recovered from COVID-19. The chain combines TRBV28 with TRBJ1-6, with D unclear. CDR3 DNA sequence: TGTGCCATCCGGCTTCGTGAGGGTGTTCGCTCACCCCTCCACTTT. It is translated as CAIRLREGVRSPLHF. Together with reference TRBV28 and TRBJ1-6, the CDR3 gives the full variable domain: DVKVTQSSRYLVKRTGEKVFLECVQDMDHENMFWYRQDPGLGLRLIYFSYDVKMKEKGDIPEGYSVSREKKERFSLILESASTNQTSMYLCAIRLREGVRSPLHFGNGTRLTVT.